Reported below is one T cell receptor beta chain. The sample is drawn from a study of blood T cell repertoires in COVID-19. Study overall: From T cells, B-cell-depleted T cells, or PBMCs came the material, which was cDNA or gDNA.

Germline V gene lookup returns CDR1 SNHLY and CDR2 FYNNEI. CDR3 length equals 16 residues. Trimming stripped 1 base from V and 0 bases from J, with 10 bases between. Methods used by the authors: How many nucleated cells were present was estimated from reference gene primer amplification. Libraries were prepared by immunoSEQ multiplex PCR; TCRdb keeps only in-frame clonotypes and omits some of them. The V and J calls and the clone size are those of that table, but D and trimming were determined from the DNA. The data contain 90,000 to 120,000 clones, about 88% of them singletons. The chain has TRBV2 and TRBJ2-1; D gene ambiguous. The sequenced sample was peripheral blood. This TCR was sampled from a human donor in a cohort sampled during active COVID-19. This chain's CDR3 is CASSEGAFSSYNEQFF. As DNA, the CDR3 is TGTGCCAGCAGTGAAGGGGCGTTCAGCTCCTACAATGAGCAGTTCTTC.